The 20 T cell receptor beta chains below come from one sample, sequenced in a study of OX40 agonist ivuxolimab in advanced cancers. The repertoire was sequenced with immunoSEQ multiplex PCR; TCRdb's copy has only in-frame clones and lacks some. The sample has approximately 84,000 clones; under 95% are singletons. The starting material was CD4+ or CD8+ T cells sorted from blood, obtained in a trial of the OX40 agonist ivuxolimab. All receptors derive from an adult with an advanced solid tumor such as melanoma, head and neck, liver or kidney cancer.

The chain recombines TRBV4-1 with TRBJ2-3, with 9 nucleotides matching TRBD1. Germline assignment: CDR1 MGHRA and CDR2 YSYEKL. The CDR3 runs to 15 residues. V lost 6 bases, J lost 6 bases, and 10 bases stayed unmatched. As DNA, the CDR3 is TGCGCCAGCAGAAAGAGGGACAGGGCTTCCGATACGCAGTATTTT. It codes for CASRKRDRASDTQYF.

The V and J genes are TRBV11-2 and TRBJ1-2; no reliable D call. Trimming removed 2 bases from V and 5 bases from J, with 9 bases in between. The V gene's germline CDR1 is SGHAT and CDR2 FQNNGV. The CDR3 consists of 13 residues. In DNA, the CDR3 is TGTGCCAGCAGCTTACAGGAGCGGTATGGCTACACCTTC. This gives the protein CASSLQERYGYTF.

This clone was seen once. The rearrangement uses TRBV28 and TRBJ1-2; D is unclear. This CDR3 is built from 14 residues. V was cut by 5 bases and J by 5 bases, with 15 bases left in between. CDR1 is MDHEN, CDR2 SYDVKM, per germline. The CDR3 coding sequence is TGTGCCAGCAGTCCAAACCCCGGACGGTATGGCTACACCTTC. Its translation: CASSPNPGRYGYTF.

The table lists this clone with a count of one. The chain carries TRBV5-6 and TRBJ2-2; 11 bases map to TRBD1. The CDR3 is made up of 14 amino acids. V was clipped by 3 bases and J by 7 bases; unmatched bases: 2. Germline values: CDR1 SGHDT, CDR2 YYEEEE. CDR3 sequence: CASSYGTGGGELFF. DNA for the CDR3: TGTGCCAGCAGCTATGGGACAGGGGGCGGGGAGCTGTTTTTT.

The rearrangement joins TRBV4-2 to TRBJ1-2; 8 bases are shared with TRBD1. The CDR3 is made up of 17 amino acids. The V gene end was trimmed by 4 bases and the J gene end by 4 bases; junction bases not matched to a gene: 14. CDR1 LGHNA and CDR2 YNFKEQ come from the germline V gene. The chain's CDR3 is CASSPKRSTGVGYGYTF. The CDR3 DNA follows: TGTGCCAGCAGCCCCAAGAGGTCGACAGGGGTGGGCTATGGCTACACCTTC.

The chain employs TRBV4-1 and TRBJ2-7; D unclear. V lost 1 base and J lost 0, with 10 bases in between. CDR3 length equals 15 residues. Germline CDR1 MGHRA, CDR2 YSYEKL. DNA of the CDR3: TGCGCCAGCAGCCAAGGGCCAGGTACCTCCTACGAGCAGTACTTC. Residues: CASSQGPGTSYEQYF.

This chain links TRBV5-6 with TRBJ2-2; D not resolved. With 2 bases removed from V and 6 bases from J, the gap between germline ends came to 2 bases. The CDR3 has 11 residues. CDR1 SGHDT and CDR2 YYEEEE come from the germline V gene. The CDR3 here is CASSFAGELFF. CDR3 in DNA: TGTGCCAGCAGCTTTGCCGGGGAGCTGTTTTTT. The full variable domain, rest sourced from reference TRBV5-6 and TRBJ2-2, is DAGVTQSPTHLIKTRGQQVTLRCSPKSGHDTVSWYQQALGQGPQFIFQYYEEEERQRGNFPDRFSGHQFPNYSSELNVNALLLGDSALYLCASSFAGELFFGEGSRLTVL.

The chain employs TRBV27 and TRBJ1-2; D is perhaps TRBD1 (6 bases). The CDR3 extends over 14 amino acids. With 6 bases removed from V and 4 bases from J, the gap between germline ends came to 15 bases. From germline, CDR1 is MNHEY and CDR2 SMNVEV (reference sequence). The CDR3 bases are TGTGCCAGCAGCCTCATTCCGGGGGCCTATGGCTACACCTTC. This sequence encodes CASSLIPGAYGYTF.

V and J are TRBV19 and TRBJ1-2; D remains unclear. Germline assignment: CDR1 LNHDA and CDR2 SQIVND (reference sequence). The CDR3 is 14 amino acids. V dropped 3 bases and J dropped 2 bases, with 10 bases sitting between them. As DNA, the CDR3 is TGTGCCAGTAGTATCCCCCATCTGAACTATGGCTACACCTTC. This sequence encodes CASSIPHLNYGYTF.

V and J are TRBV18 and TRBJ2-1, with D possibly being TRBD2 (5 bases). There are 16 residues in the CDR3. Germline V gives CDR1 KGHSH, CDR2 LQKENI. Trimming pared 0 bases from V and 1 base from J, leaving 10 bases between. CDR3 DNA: TGTGCCAGCTCACCACCGGTTAGCGAATCCTACAATGAGCAGTTCTTC. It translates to CASSPPVSESYNEQFF.

CDR3 bases: TGTGCCAGCAGCGTAGAAGCGCCAGGTAATGCAGATACGCAGTATTTT. Residues: CASSVEAPGNADTQYF. The chain carries TRBV9 and TRBJ2-3; no reliable D call. Trimming took 0 bases from V and 4 from J, leaving 15 bases between them. Germline CDR1 SGDLS, CDR2 YYNGEE. The CDR3 contains 16 residues. The entire variable domain, with the rest obtained from reference TRBV9 and TRBJ2-3, is as follows: DSGVTQTPKHLITATGQRVTLRCSPRSGDLSVYWYQQSLDQGLQFLIQYYNGEERAKGNILERFSAQQFPDLHSELNLSSLELGDSALYFCASSVEAPGNADTQYFGPGTRLTVL.

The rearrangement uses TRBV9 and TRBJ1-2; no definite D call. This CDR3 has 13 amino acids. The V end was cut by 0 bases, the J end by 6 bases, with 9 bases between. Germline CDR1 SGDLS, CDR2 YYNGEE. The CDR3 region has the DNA TGTGCCAGCAGCGTAGGACGGGGAGATGGCTACACCTTC. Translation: CASSVGRGDGYTF.

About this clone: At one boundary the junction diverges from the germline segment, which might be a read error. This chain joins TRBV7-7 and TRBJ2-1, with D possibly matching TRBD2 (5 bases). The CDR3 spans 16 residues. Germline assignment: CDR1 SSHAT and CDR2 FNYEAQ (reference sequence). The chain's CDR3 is CASSLGRLFSYNEQFF. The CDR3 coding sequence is TGTGCTAGCAGCTTGGGGAGACTATTCTCCTACAATGAGCAGTTCTTC.

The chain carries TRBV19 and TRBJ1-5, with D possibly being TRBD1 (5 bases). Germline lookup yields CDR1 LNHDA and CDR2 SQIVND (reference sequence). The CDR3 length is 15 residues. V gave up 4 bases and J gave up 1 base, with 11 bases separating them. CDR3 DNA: TGTGCCAGTAGTAGGGGCCCAGGGAGCAATCAGCCCCAGCATTTT. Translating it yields CASSRGPGSNQPQHF. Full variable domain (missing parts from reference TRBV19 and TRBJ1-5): DGGITQSPKYLFRKEGQNVTLSCEQNLNHDAMYWYRQDPGQGLRLIYYSQIVNDFQKGDIAEGYSVSREKKESFPLTVTSAQKNPTAFYLCASSRGPGSNQPQHFGDGTRLSIL.

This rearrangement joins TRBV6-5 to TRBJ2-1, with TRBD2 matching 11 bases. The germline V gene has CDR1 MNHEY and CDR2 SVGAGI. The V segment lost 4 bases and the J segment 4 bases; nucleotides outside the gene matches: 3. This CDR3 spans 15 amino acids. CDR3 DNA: TGTGCCAGCAGTTCCGGGACTAGCGGTTACAATGAGCAGTTCTTC. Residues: CASSSGTSGYNEQFF.

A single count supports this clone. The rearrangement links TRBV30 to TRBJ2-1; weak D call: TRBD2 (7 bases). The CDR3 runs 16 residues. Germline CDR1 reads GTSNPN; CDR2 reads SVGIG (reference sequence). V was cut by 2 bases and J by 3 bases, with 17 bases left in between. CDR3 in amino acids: CAWSSPGGQYYNEQFF. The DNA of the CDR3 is TGTGCCTGGAGTTCCCCCGGGGGGCAATACTACAATGAGCAGTTCTTC.

CDR3: CASSHEGGPGTDTQYF. Written as DNA, the CDR3 is TGCGCCAGCAGCCATGAGGGGGGGCCTGGTACAGATACGCAGTATTTT. The chain couples TRBV4-1 to TRBJ2-3; TRBD2 is a possible D gene (7 bases). V was pared by 3 bases and J by 3 bases, with 16 bases between. Germline V gene data show CDR1 as MGHRA and CDR2 as YSYEKL. This CDR3 comprises 16 residues.

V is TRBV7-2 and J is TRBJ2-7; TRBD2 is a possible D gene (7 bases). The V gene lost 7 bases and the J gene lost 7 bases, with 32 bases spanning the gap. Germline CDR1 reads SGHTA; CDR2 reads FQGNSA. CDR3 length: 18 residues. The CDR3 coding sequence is TGTGCCAGCACCTATAGTGGGGGCGAGGGAGGGCCAATCTGGGAGCAGTACTTC. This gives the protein CASTYSGGEGGPIWEQYF.

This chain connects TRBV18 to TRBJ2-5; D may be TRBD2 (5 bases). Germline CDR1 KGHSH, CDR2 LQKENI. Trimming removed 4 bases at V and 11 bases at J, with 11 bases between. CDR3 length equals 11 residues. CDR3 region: CASSLGGEQYF. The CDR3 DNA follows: TGTGCCAGCTCACTGGGTGGGGAGCAGTACTTC.

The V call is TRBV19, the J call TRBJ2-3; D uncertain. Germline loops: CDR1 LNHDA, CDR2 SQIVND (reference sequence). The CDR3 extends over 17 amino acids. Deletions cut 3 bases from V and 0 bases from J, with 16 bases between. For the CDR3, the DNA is TGTGCCAGTAGTATCATCAGCCCGGACGCTAGCACAGATACGCAGTATTTT. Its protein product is CASSIISPDASTDTQYF.